This T cell receptor (beta chain) was recorded in a study of T cells in localized non-small cell lung cancer. This table comes from immunoSEQ multiplex PCR, and its TCRdb copy is limited to in-frame clones, with some not included. The repertoire holds about 46,000 clones, with about 76% as singletons. The V gene lost 0 bases and the J gene lost 4 bases, with 10 bases spanning the gap. Germline CDR1 SGHRS, CDR2 YFSETQ. The CDR3 spans 14 residues. This sequence originates from a man aged 35 to 69 with stage III lung adenocarcinoma. The chain joins TRBV5-1 to TRBJ2-5, with D unclear. Sequenced here: peripheral blood mononuclear cells, sampled before any cancer treatment. The CDR3 sequence is CASSLGNRRETQYF. In nucleotides, the CDR3 is TGCGCCAGCAGCTTGGGCAATAGGAGAGAGACCCAGTACTTC.